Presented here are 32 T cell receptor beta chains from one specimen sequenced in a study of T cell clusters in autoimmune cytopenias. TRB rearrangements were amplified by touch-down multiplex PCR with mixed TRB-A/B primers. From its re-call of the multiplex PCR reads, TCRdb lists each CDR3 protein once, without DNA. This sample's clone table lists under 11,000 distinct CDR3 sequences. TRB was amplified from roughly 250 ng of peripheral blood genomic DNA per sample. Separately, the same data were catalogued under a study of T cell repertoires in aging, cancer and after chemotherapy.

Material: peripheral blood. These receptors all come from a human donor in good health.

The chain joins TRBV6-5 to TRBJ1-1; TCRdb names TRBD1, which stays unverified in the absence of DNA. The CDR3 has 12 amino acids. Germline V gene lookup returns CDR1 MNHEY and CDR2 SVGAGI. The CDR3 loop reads CASRTGETEAFF.

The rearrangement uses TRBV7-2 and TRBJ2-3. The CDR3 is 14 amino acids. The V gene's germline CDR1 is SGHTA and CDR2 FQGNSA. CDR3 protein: CASSRSNPTDTQYF.

CDR3 protein: CSAVRTRPEQFF. V is TRBV20-1 and J is TRBJ2-1; with no DNA, the TCRdb D assignment of TRBD2 cannot be verified. Germline V gives CDR1 DFQATT, CDR2 SNEGSKA (reference sequence). This CDR3 comprises 12 residues.

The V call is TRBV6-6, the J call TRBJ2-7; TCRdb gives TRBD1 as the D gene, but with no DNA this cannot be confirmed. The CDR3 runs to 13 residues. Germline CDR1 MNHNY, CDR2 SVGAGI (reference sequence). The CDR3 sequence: CASSYTRQGEQYF.

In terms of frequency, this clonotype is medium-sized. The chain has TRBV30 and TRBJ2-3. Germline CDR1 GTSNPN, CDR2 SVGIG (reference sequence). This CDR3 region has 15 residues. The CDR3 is CAWNRGGTSTDTQYF.

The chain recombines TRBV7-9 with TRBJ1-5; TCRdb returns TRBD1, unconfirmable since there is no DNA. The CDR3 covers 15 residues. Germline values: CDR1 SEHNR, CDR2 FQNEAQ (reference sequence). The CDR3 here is CASSSGQGLVQPQHF. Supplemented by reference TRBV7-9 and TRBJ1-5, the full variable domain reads DTGVSQNPRHKITKRGQNVTFRCDPISEHNRLYWYRQTLGQGPEFLTYFQNEAQLEKSRLLSDRFSAERPKGSFSTLEIQRTEQGDSAMYLCASSSGQGLVQPQHFGDGTRLSIL.

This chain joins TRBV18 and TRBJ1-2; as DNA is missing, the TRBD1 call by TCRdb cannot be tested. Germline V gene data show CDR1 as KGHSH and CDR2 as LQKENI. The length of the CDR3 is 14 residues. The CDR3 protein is CASSPGSRVDGYTF.

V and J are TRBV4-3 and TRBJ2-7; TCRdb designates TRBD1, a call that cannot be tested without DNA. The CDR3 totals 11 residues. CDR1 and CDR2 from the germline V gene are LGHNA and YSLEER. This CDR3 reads CASSPLDEQYF.

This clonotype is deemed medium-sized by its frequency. This CDR3 is CSVSQGPLDQPQHF. This chain links TRBV29-1 with TRBJ1-5; the TCRdb D gene call, TRBD1, has no DNA to confirm it. This CDR3 spans 14 amino acids. In germline, CDR1 is SQVTM, CDR2 ANQGSEA.

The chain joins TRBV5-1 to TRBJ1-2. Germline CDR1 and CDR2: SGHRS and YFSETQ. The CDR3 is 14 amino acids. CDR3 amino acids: CASSLEAGYYGYTF.

This CDR3 reads CASSDSTSGSNEQFF. The rearrangement joins TRBV6-4 to TRBJ2-1; the TCRdb D gene call, TRBD2, has no DNA to confirm it. CDR3 length equals 15 residues. The V gene's germline CDR1 is MRHNA and CDR2 SNTAGT.

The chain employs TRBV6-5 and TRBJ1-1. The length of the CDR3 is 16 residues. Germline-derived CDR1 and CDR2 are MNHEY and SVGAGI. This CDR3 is CASSPTLGDINTEAFF.

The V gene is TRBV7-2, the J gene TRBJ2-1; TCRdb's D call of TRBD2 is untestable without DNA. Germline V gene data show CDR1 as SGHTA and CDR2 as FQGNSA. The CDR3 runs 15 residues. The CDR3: CASSSRLAGYNEQFF.

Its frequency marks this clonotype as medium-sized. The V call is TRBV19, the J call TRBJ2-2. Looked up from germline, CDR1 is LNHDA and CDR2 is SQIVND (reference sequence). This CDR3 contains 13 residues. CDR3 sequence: CASSIDGNGELFF. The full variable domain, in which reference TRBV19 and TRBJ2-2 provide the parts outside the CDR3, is DGGITQSPKYLFRKEGQNVTLSCEQNLNHDAMYWYRQDPGQGLRLIYYSQIVNDFQKGDIAEGYSVSREKKESFPLTVTSAQKNPTAFYLCASSIDGNGELFFGEGSRLTVL.

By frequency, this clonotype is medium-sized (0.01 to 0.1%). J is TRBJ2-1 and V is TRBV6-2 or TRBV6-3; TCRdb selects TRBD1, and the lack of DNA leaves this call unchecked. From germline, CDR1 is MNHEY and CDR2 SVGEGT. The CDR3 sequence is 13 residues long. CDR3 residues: CASGGQPNNEQFF.

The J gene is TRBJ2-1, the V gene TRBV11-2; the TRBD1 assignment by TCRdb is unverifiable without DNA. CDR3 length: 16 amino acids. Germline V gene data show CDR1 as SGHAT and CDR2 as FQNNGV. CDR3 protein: CASSSRGAASYNEQFF.

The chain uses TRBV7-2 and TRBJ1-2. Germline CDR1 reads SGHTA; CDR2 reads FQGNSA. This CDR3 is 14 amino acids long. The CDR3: CASSRASGPYGYTF.

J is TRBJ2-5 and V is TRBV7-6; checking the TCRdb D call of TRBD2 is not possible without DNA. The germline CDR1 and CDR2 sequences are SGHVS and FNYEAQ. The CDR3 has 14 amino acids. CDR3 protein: CASSFPSRPETQYF.

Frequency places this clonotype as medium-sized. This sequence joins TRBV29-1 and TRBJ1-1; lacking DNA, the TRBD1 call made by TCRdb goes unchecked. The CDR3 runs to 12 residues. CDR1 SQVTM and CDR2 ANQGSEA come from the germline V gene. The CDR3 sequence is CSALTGLTEAFF.

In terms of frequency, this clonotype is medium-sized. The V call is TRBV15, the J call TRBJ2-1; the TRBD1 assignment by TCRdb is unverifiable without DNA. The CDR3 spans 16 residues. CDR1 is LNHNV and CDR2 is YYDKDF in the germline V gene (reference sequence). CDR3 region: CATSRGRFSSYNEQFF.

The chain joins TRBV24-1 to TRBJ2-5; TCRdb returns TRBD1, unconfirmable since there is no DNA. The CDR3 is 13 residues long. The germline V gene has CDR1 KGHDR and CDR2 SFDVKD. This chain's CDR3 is CATSSAHQETQYF.

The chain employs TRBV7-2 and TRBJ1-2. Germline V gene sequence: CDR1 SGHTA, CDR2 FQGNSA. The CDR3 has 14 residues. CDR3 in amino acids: CASSLAGRRYGYTF. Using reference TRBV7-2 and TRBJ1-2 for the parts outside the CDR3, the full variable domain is GAGVSQSPSNKVTEKGKDVELRCDPISGHTALYWYRQSLGQGLEFLIYFQGNSAPDKSGLPSDRFSAERTGGSVSTLTIQRTQQEDSAVYLCASSLAGRRYGYTFGSGTRLTVV.

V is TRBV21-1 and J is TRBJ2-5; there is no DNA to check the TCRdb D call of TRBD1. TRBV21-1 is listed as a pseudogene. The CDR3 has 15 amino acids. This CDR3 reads CASSLGTRGTETQYF.

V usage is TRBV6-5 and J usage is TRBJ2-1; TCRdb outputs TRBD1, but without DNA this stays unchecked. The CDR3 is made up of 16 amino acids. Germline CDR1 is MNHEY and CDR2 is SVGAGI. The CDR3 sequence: CASRRAGPRGFNEQFF.

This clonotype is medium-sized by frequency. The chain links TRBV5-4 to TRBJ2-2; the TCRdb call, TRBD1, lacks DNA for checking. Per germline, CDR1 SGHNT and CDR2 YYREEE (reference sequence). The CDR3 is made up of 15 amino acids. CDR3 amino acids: CASSTQNTGTGELFF.

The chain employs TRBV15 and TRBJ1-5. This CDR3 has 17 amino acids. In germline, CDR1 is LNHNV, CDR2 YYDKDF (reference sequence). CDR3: CATSRARAKGSNQPQHF. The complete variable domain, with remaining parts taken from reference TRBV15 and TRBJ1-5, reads DAMVIQNPRYQVTQFGKPVTLSCSQTLNHNVMYWYQQKSSQAPKLLFHYYDKDFNNEADTPDNFQSRRPNTSFCFLDIRSPGLGDTAMYLCATSRARAKGSNQPQHFGDGTRLSIL.

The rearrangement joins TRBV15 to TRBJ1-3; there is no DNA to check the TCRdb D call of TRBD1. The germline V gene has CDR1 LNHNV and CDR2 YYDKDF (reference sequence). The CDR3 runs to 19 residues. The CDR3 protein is CATSGAGTGGFYRRNTIYF.

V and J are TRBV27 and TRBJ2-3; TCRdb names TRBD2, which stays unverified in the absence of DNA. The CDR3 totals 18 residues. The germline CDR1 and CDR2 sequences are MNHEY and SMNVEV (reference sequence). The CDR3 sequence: CATRRTSGRALEADTQYF.

The CDR3 is CASSMVYRENTEAFF. This chain joins TRBV19 and TRBJ1-1; TCRdb's assignment of TRBD1 cannot be checked, as there is no DNA. This CDR3 spans 15 amino acids. Germline V gene data show CDR1 as LNHDA and CDR2 as SQIVND (reference sequence).

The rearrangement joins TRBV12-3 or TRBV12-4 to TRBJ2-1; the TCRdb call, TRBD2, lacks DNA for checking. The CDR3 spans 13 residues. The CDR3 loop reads CASSALLGIEQFF.

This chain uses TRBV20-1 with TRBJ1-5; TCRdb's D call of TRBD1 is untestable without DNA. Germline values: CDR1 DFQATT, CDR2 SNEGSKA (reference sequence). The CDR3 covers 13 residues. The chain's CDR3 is CSAREGTESPQHF.

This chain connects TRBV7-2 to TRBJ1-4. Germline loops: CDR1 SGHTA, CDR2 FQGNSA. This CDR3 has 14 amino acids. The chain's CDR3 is CASSRSTTNEKLFF.